The present TCR beta chain was sequenced within a study of T cell changes during pregnancy in multiple sclerosis. The length of the CDR3 is 15 residues. Trimming removed 0 bases at V and 11 bases at J, with 19 bases between. Per germline, CDR1 SGHTA and CDR2 FQGNSA. This clone was observed a few times. TCRdb's table, derived via immunoSEQ multiplex PCR, lists solely in-frame clones and lacks some. The sample yields 30,000 to 45,000 clones, roughly nine tenths seen once. This clonotype was sampled from a female donor with multiple sclerosis, enrolled in a pregnancy study. This chain joins TRBV7-2 and TRBJ2-5; tentative D call: TRBD2 (6 bases). The input for sequencing was CD8+ T cells from peripheral blood mononuclear cells, taken before pregnancy. For the CDR3, the DNA is TGTGCCAGCAGCTTAGCGGGGGTGAAGACGGGAGAGCAGTACTTC. Protein product: CASSLAGVKTGEQYF.